A selection of T cell receptor beta chains follows, all from one sample in a study of a mutant IDH1 vaccine in newly diagnosed glioma. These receptors' antigens are unknown. The data were produced by immunoSEQ multiplex PCR, yet TCRdb's version contains in-frame clones alone and is incomplete. The sample has tens of thousands of clones, less than 80% seen once. The specimen comprised PBMCs, sampled from a glioma patient whose treatment included an IDH1 peptide vaccine. The receptors were sampled from a man in his forties or fifties with glioma. Both conserved end residues are part of each CDR3. A D gene is named only where the DNA matches it firmly. Part of the rows lack a size; the others show once, few, many or a class for expanded clones.

j_call v_call clone_size d_call cdr3_aa cdr3_nt
TRBJ1-1 TRBV14 . . CASSQGRDTEAFF TGTGCCAGCAGCCAAGGGCGGGACACTGAAGCTTTCTTT
TRBJ2-7 TRBV14 . . CASSQDPRWDGALYEQYF TGTGCCAGCAGCCAAGATCCTCGGTGGGACGGGGCGCTCTACGAGCAGTACTTC
TRBJ2-3 TRBV10-1 . TRBD2 CASSRTSGRGDTQYF TGCGCCAGCAGTAGAACTAGCGGGAGAGGGGATACGCAGTATTTT
TRBJ2-2 TRBV2 . TRBD2 CASRSSGSGHGELFF TGTGCCAGCAGATCTAGCGGGAGTGGGCACGGGGAGCTGTTTTTT
TRBJ2-7 TRBV19 once . CASSIGRDYEQYF TGTGCCAGTAGTATAGGGCGGGACTACGAGCAGTACTTC
TRBJ2-1 TRBV6-1 few . CASSEGSGEQFF TGTGCCAGCAGTGAGGGCTCGGGTGAGCAGTTCTTC
TRBJ1-1 TRBV30 few . CAWSPTQVEAFF TGTGCCTGGAGTCCAACCCAGGTTGAAGCTTTCTTT
TRBJ1-1 TRBV28 . TRBD1 CASSLLRGRNTEAFF TGTGCCAGCAGTCTCCTCAGGGGGAGGAACACTGAAGCTTTCTTT
TRBJ2-1 TRBV11-2 . . CASSSHTLAEQFF TGTGCCAGCAGCTCCCATACTCTGGCGGAGCAGTTCTTC
TRBJ1-1 TRBV7-6 few . CASSITNTEAFF TGTGCCAGCAGCATAACGAACACTGAAGCTTTCTTT
TRBJ2-1 TRBV19 . TRBD2 CASRELAGLNNEQFF TGTGCCAGTAGAGAACTAGCGGGGCTTAACAATGAGCAGTTCTTC
TRBJ2-3 TRBV21-1 . . CASSKGPGAGRDTQYF TGTGCCAGCAGCAAAGGGCCGGGAGCGGGGAGGGATACGCAGTATTTT
TRBJ2-7 TRBV19 . . CASSRAGSRYEQYF TGTGCCAGTAGTAGAGCCGGGTCAAGATACGAGCAGTACTTC
TRBJ2-1 TRBV29-1 once . CSVPLESYNEQFF TGCAGCGTTCCACTAGAATCCTACAATGAGCAGTTCTTC
TRBJ2-3 TRBV5-8 . . CASTPSGYYTTDTQYF TGTGCCAGCACCCCGTCCGGCTATTATACGACAGATACGCAGTATTTT
TRBJ1-1 TRBV5-1 few . CASSPDPGDGTEAFF TGCGCCAGCAGCCCCGATCCGGGGGATGGCACTGAAGCTTTCTTT
TRBJ2-3 TRBV19 . TRBD2 CASNLAGGDTQYF TGTGCCAGTAATCTAGCGGGAGGGGACACGCAGTATTTT
TRBJ2-5 TRBV10-3 . . CAISGPDSIQETQYF TGTGCCATCAGTGGTCCGGACAGTATCCAAGAGACCCAGTACTTC
TRBJ2-2 TRBV11-2 . TRBD2 CASSLTRTSGGRAGELFF TGTGCCAGCAGCTTAACCCGGACTAGCGGGGGTAGGGCCGGGGAGCTGTTTTTT
TRBJ2-7 TRBV14 . . CASSQDRDSPMAYEQYF TGTGCCAGCAGCCAAGATCGGGACTCCCCCATGGCCTACGAGCAGTACTTC
TRBJ2-7 TRBV27 . . CASSLSRGLGYEQYF TGTGCCAGCAGTTTATCCCGCGGGTTGGGGTACGAGCAGTACTTC
TRBJ1-5 TRBV7-9 . TRBD1 CASSEGQGSSNQPQHF TGTGCCAGCAGCGAAGGACAGGGTTCCAGCAATCAGCCCCAGCATTTT
TRBJ2-1 TRBV18 . TRBD2 CASSRLAVGNEQFF TGTGCCAGCTCACGCCTAGCGGTGGGAAATGAGCAGTTCTTC
TRBJ2-5 TRBV18 . . CASSPPLELETQYF TGTGCCAGCTCACCACCTCTGGAGTTGGAGACCCAGTACTTC
TRBJ1-1 TRBV7-6 . TRBD1 CASSWTGHLTEAFF TGTGCCAGCAGCTGGACAGGGCACCTCACTGAAGCTTTCTTT